This TCR beta chain was identified during a study of blood T cell repertoires in COVID-19. V lost 3 bases, J lost 2 bases, and 12 bases lay in between. Germline V gives CDR1 SGHTA, CDR2 FQGNSA. This CDR3 has 15 amino acids. The repertoire was sequenced with immunoSEQ multiplex PCR; TCRdb's copy has only in-frame clones and lacks some. The sample has around 69,000 clones, about four fifths seen once. The specimen sequenced was peripheral blood. The chain is built from TRBV7-2 and TRBJ2-3; D is possibly TRBD2 (5 bases). The TCR originated in a woman in her 70s with acute or convalescent COVID-19. The CDR3, as DNA: TGTGCCAGCAGCTTTCGCGGGCCGAACACAGATACGCAGTATTTT. Protein: CASSFRGPNTDTQYF. The full variable domain, in which reference TRBV7-2 and TRBJ2-3 provide the parts outside the CDR3, is GAGVSQSPSNKVTEKGKDVELRCDPISGHTALYWYRQSLGQGLEFLIYFQGNSAPDKSGLPSDRFSAERTGGSVSTLTIQRTQQEDSAVYLCASSFRGPNTDTQYFGPGTRLTVL.